This TCR beta chain comes out of a study of T cells in Graves' hyperthyroidism and ophthalmopathy. Study outcomes and limitations: The model predicted ophthalmopathy a median around seven months before onset.

The CDR3 has 17 residues. Trimming removed 1 base from V and 8 bases from J, with 23 bases in between. Germline CDR1 reads SGHDN; CDR2 reads FVKESK. Note on this clonotype: The antigen remains undetermined.

TCR beta CDR3 region amplification was performed from RNA transcripts. The HTBI primer set drove a first-round RT-PCR of the TCR CDR3. TCRdb itself ran the multiplex PCR reads through MiXCR, one entry per CDR3 protein. This sample has 300,000 to 350,000 distinct CDR3 sequences, with around 14% found just once. The TCR originated in a woman aged 25-40 years with Graves' hyperthyroidism. What was sequenced was blood. This rearrangement joins TRBV14 to TRBJ1-2; possibly TRBD1 for D (5 bases). CDR3 DNA: TGTGCCAGCAGCCAAGTATTTTCTTGGCAGGGAGGTGGAGGCTACACCTTC. Its protein product is CASSQVFSWQGGGGYTF. The full variable domain, completed using reference TRBV14 and TRBJ1-2, is EAGVTQFPSHSVIEKGQTVTLRCDPISGHDNLYWYRRVMGKEIKFLLHFVKESKQDESGMPNNRFLAERTGGTYSTLKVQPAELEDSGVYFCASSQVFSWQGGGGYTFGSGTRLTVV.